This record concerns one T cell receptor beta chain sequence. Antigen specificity is unknown. This record belongs to a study of CD4 T cells in relation to SARS-CoV-2 and coronaviruses. Study context: Crossreactive spike epitopes shared across donors were mapped to their HLA restriction.

Uncultured naive and memory CD4+ T cells supplied DNA for deep TCR-beta sequencing. The method was immunoSEQ multiplex PCR; TCRdb's version includes in-frame clones alone and lacks a portion of them. The sample records around 69,000 clones, about 94% being singletons. The unexposed donors gave CD4+ T cells in about 2010-2019, prior to COVID-19. V was shortened by 3 bases and J by 2 bases, with 10 bases between the two germline ends. Germline loops: CDR1 SGHAT, CDR2 FQNNGV. CDR3 size: 14 residues. Findings and limits, study-wide: This crossreactivity analysis covered spike protein alone, no other viral proteins. Samples before the pandemic and after infection were not matched within any donor.

The chain combines TRBV11-2 with TRBJ2-5; D may be TRBD1 or TRBD2 (5 bases each). The sample was naive CD4+ T cells from PBMCs. Described subset: naive CD4+ T cells isolated by negative enrichment. This TCR was sampled from a human donor in good health. The CDR3 DNA reads as TGTGCCAGCAGCTTGAGGGGTCTACAAGAGACCCAGTACTTC. The encoded protein is CASSLRGLQETQYF.